This T cell receptor (beta chain) was observed in a study of cytomegalovirus exposure and HLA in healthy donors. Study background: Most genotyped donors, roughly 80% of about 430, had Caucasian-associated genetic ancestry. Findings and caveats of the study: Presence/absence analysis assumed near-uniform sequencing depth across donors.

For this clone: The antigen is unknown.

Primers for the PCR totalled 60 Vbeta and 13 Jbeta. Sequencing used immunoSEQ multiplex PCR; TCRdb keeps in-frame clones, though not all of them. The profile covers over 95,000 clones, with 77% appearing a single time and around 9.9% taken by the ten largest. The V gene's germline CDR1 is SGHRS and CDR2 YFSETQ. CDR3 length: 14 amino acids. The germline V and J ends were trimmed by 3 bases and 0 bases, with 9 bases remaining between them. This sequence was found in a man aged 40-50 years in good health and CMV-seropositive. The chain recombines TRBV5-1 with TRBJ1-1, with D perhaps matching TRBD1 (6 bases). The sequencing sample was made of PBMCs. The CDR3 DNA follows: TGCGCCAGCAGCTCCGGGACACTGAACACTGAAGCTTTCTTT. This translates into CASSSGTLNTEAFF.